The rows below give T cell receptor beta chains drawn from one sample of a study of T-cell reconstitution after alpha-beta-depleted transplantation in children. A single record per CDR3 protein comes from TCRdb applying MiXCR to the PCR reads. The sample yields around 190,000 distinct CDR3 sequences, under 8.5% seen once. The input for sequencing was PBMCs, taken before TCRalphabeta/CD19-depleted stem cell transplant. These receptor sequences come from a boy aged 2 to 9 with acute lymphoblastic leukemia, due to receive a stem cell transplant. Both conserved end residues are part of each CDR3. D genes are given only for firm matches. Clone size appears in some rows only: once, few, many, or a class for an expanded clone.

>few|-|TRBJ1-4|TRBV15
TGTGCCACCCGCTGGGGGGGCCCAACTAATGAAAAACTGTTTTTT
CATRWGGPTNEKLFF
>many|TRBD2|TRBJ2-1|TRBV4-3
TGCGCCAGCAGCCAAGCTAGCGGAAGCTCCTACAATGAGCAGTTCTTC
CASSQASGSSYNEQFF
>many|TRBD2|TRBJ2-1|TRBV7-2
TGTGCCAGCGGGAGTGGACTAGCGGTATACAATGAGCAGTTCTTC
CASGSGLAVYNEQFF
>-|-|TRBJ2-7|TRBV5-1
TGCGCCAGCAGCTTGGCCCCGGACCAGCGCTACGAGCAGTACTTC
CASSLAPDQRYEQYF
>many|-|TRBJ1-4|TRBV7-6
TGTGCCAGCAGCTTAGTGGCAGGACTTAATGAAAAACTGTTTTTT
CASSLVAGLNEKLFF
>many|-|TRBJ2-1|TRBV5-1
TGCGCCAGCAGCTTTATCAGCGAGGTCAATGAGCAGTTCTTC
CASSFISEVNEQFF
>-|-|TRBJ2-5|TRBV5-1
TGCGCCAGCAGCTTGGTTGGCAATCAAGAGACCCAGTACTTC
CASSLVGNQETQYF
>-|-|TRBJ2-2|TRBV10-1
TGCGCCAGCACCGGGACAACGAACACCGGGGAGCTGTTTTTT
CASTGTTNTGELFF
>many|-|TRBJ1-1|TRBV5-1
TGCGCCAGCAGCTCGCCGACAGGAAACACTCAAGCTTTCTTT
CASSSPTGNTQAFF
>many|TRBD1|TRBJ2-5|TRBV13
TGTGCCAGCAGCCCAAACAGGGGCCCAGAGACCCAGTACTTC
CASSPNRGPETQYF
>many|TRBD2|TRBJ2-1|TRBV12-3/TRBV12-4
TGTGCCAGCAGCTCGAGGGCTAGCGGGTACAATGAGCAGTTCTTC
CASSSRASGYNEQFF
>many|-|TRBJ1-1|TRBV29-1
TGCAGCGTTGCCCGTGACCGCGACGCTGAAGCTTTCTTT
CSVARDRDAEAFF